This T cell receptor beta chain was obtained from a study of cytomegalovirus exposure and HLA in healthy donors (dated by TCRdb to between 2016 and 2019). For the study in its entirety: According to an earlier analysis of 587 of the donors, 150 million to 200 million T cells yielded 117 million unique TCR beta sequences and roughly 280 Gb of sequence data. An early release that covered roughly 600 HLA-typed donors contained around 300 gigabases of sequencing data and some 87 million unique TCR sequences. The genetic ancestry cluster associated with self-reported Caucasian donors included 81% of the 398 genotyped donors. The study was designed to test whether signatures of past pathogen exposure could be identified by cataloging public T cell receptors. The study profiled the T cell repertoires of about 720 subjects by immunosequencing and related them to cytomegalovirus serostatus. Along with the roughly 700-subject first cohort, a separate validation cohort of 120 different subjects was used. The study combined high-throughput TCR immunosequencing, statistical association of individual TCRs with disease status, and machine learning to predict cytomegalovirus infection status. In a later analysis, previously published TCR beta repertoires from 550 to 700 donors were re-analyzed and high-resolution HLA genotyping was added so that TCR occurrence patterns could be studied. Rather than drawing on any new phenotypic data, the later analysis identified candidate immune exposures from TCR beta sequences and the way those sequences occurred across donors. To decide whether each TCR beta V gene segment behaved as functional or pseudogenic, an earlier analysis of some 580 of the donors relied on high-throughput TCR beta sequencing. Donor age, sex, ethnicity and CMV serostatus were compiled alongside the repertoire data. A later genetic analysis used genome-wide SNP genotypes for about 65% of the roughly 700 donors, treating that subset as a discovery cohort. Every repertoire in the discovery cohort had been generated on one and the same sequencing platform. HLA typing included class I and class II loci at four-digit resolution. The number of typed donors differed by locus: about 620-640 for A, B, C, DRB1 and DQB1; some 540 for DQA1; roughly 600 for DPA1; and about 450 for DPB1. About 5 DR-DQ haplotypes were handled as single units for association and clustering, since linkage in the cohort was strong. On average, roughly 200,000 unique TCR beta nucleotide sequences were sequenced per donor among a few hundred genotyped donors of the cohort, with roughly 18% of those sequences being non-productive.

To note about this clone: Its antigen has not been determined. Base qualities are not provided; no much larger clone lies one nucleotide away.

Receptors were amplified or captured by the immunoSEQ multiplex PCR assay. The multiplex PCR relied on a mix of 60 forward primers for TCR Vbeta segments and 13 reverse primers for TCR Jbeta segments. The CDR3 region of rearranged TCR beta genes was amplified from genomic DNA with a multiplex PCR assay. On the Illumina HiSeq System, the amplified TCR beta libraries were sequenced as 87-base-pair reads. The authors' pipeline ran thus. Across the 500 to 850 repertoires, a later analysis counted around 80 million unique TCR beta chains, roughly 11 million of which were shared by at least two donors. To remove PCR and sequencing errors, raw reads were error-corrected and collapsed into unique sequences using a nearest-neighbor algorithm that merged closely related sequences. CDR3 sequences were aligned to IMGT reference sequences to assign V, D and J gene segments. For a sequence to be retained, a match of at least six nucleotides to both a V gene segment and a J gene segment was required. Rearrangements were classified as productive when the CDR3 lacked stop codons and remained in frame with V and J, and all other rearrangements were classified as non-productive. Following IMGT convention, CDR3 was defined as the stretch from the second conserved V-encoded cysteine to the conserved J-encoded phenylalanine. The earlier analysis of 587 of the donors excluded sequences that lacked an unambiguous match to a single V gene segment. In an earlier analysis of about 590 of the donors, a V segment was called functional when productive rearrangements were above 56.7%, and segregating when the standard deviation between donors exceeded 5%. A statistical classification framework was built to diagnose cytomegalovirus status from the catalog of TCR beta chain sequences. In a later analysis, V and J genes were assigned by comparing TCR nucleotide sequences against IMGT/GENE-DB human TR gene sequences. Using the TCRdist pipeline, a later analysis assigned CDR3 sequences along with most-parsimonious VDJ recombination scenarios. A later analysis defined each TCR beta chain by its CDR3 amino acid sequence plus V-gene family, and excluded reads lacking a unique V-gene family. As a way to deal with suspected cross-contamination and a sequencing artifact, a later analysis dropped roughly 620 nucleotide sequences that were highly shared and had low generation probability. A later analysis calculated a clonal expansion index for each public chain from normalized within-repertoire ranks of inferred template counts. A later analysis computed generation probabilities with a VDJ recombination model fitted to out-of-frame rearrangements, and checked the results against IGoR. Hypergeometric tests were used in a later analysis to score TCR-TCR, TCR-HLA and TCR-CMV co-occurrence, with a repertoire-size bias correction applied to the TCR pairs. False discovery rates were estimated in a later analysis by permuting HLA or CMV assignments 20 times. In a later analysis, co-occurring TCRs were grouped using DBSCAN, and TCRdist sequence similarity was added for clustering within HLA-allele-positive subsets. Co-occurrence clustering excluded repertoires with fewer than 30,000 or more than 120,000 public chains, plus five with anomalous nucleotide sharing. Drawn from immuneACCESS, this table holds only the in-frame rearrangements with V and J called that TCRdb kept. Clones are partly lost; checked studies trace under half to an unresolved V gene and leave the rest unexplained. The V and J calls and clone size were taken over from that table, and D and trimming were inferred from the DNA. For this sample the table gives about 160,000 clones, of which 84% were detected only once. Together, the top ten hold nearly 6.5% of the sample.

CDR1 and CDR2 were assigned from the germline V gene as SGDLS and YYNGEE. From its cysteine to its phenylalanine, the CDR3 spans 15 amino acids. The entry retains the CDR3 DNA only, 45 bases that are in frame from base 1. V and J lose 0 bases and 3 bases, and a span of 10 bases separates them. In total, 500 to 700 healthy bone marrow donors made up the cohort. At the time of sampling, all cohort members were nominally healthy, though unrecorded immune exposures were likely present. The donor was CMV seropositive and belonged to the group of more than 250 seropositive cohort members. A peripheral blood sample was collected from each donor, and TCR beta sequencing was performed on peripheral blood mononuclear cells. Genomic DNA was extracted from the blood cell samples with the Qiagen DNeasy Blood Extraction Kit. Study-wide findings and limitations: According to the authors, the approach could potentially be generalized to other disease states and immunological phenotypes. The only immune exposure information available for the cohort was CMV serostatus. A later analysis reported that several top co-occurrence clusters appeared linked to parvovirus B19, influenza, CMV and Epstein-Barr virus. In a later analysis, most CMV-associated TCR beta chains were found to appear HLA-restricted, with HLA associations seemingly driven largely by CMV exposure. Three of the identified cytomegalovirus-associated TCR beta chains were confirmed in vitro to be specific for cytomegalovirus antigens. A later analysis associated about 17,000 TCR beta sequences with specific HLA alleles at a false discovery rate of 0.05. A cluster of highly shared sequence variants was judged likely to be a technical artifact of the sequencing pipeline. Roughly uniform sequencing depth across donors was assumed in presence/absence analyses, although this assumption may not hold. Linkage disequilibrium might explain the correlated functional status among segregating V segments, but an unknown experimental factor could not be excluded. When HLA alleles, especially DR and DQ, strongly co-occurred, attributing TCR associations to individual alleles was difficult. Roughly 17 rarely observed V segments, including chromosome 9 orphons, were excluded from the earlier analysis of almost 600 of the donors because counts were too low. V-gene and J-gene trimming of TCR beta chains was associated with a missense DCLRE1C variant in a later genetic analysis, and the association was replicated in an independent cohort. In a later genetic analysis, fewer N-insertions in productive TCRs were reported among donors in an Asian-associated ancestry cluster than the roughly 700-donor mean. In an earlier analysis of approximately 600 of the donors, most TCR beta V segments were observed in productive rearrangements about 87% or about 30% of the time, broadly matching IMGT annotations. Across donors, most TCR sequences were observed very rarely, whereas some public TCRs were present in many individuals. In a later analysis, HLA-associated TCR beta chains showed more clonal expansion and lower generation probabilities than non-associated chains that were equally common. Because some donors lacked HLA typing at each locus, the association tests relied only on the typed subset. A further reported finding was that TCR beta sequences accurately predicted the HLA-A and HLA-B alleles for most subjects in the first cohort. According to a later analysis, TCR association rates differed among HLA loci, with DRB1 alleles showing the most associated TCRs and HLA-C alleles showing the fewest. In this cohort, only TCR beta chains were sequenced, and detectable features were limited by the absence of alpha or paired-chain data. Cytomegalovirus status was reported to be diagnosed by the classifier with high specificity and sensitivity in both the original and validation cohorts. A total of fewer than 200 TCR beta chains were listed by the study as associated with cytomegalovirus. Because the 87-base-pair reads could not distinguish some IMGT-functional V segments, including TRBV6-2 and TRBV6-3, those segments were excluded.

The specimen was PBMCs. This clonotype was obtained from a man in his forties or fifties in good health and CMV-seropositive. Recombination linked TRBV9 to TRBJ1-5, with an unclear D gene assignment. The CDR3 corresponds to CASSVEGRFNQPQHF. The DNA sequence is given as TGTGCCAGCAGCGTAGAAGGCAGGTTCAATCAGCCCCAGCATTTT.